These T cell receptor beta chains were read from a single sample in a study of blood T cells in healthy people across ages. TCRdb redid the calling of the 5' RACE reads with MiXCR, one entry per CDR3 protein. This sample has fewer than 700,000 distinct CDR3 sequences; less than 60% occur once, and the top ten carry 20% to 25%. Source material: blood. Source of these receptors: a man older than 75 in good health. Each CDR3 is given with its conserved first and last residue. The D gene is left open where the match is weak. The size entry is marked missing in some rows and otherwise reads once, few, many or a size class.

D: TRBD2
V: TRBV20-1
J: TRBJ2-7
size: once
CDR3: CSAGGEFYEQYF
DNA: TGCAGTGCTGGGGGGGAGTTCTACGAGCAGTACTTC

D: NA
V: TRBV29-1
J: TRBJ1-5
size: few
CDR3: CSVEAGSNQPQHF
DNA: TGCAGCGTTGAGGCAGGTAGCAATCAGCCCCAGCATTTT

D: NA
V: TRBV29-1
J: TRBJ1-4
size: NA
CDR3: CSVVIATNEKLFF
DNA: TGCAGCGTCGTCATTGCAACTAATGAAAAACTGTTTTTT

D: TRBD1
V: TRBV5-1
J: TRBJ2-7
size: NA
CDR3: CASSLATTGEFSYEQYF
DNA: TGCGCCAGCAGCTTGGCAACAACAGGGGAATTCTCCTACGAGCAGTACTTC

D: NA
V: TRBV7-9
J: TRBJ2-2
size: NA
CDR3: CASSLARQALGELFF
DNA: TGTGCCAGCAGCTTAGCGCGGCAGGCTCTGGGGGAGCTGTTTTTT

D: TRBD1
V: TRBV29-1
J: TRBJ2-3
size: few
CDR3: CSVGTGGAGDTQYF
DNA: TGCAGCGTTGGGACAGGGGGCGCAGGGGATACGCAGTATTTT

D: NA
V: TRBV27
J: TRBJ1-2
size: NA
CDR3: CASSLGTPNYGYTF
DNA: TGTGCCAGCAGTTTAGGGACACCTAACTATGGCTACACCTTC

D: NA
V: TRBV25-1
J: TRBJ2-1
size: few
CDR3: CASSTGQFFHEQFF
DNA: TGTGCCAGCAGTACTGGACAGTTTTTCCATGAGCAGTTCTTC

D: NA
V: TRBV6-6
J: TRBJ1-6
size: few
CDR3: CASSPRGNSPLHF
DNA: TGTGCCAGCAGCCCGCGGGGGAATTCACCCCTCCACTTT

D: NA
V: TRBV20-1
J: TRBJ2-2
size: NA
CDR3: CSASIVNTGELFF
DNA: TGCAGTGCTAGTATTGTGAACACCGGGGAGCTGTTTTTT

D: TRBD2
V: TRBV7-2
J: TRBJ2-7
size: few
CDR3: CASSDRLAGASAYEQYF
DNA: TGTGCCAGCAGCGACAGACTAGCGGGAGCCTCCGCCTACGAGCAGTACTTC

D: TRBD1
V: TRBV18
J: TRBJ2-1
size: NA
CDR3: CASSPFRQGPTYNEQFF
DNA: TGTGCCAGCTCACCATTCCGACAGGGCCCCACCTACAATGAGCAGTTCTTC

D: TRBD1
V: TRBV7-2
J: TRBJ2-7
size: NA
CDR3: CAGSLGQAYEQYF
DNA: TGTGCCGGCAGCTTAGGACAGGCCTACGAGCAGTACTTC

D: TRBD2
V: TRBV6-6
J: TRBJ2-1
size: many
CDR3: CASSYRTSGGPYEQFF
DNA: TGTGCCAGCAGTTACCGTACTAGCGGGGGGCCCTATGAGCAGTTCTTC

D: NA
V: TRBV29-1
J: TRBJ2-3
size: NA
CDR3: CSGQQVARTDTQYF
DNA: TGCAGCGGCCAACAGGTGGCTCGGACAGATACGCAGTATTTT

D: NA
V: TRBV20-1
J: TRBJ2-1
size: NA
CDR3: CSASLRGGTYNEQFF
DNA: TGCAGTGCCTCGCTAAGAGGGGGGACTTACAATGAGCAGTTCTTC

D: NA
V: TRBV2
J: TRBJ1-1
size: NA
CDR3: CASRPRSGPNTEAFF
DNA: TGTGCCAGCAGACCCCGATCCGGCCCGAACACTGAAGCTTTCTTT

D: TRBD2
V: TRBV6-1
J: TRBJ2-7
size: NA
CDR3: CASSELGGGAYNEQYF
DNA: TGTGCCAGCAGTGAATTGGGCGGGGGGGCCTACAATGAGCAGTACTTC

D: NA
V: TRBV9
J: TRBJ2-3
size: NA
CDR3: CASSPRGWGGTDTQYF
DNA: TGTGCCAGCAGCCCCCGAGGTTGGGGGGGCACAGATACGCAGTATTTT

D: NA
V: TRBV6-6
J: TRBJ2-5
size: NA
CDR3: CASSFRGAQNEQYF
DNA: TGTGCCAGCAGTTTCCGTGGGGCCCAAAATGAGCAGTACTTC

D: NA
V: TRBV12-3/TRBV12-4
J: TRBJ1-5
size: many
CDR3: CASSLASIGDTTQGRDQPQHF
DNA: TGTGCCAGCAGTTTAGCGTCCATCGGCGATACCACGCAGGGCAGGGATCAGCCCCAGCATTTT

D: TRBD2
V: TRBV12-5
J: TRBJ2-1
size: NA
CDR3: CASGVGLLYNEQFF
DNA: TGTGCTAGTGGTGTGGGACTACTTTACAATGAGCAGTTCTTC

D: NA
V: TRBV10-3
J: TRBJ2-1
size: NA
CDR3: CAVGEQGRTNEQFF
DNA: TGTGCCGTCGGGGAACAGGGTCGTACCAATGAGCAGTTCTTC

D: TRBD1
V: TRBV18
J: TRBJ2-7
size: NA
CDR3: CASSRLTSGTASYEQYF
DNA: TGTGCCAGCTCGCGCCTTACCAGTGGGACAGCCTCCTACGAGCAGTACTTC

D: NA
V: TRBV12-3/TRBV12-4
J: TRBJ1-4
size: NA
CDR3: CASSLFPTNEKLFF
DNA: TGTGCCAGCAGCCTCTTTCCAACTAATGAAAAACTGTTTTTT

D: NA
V: TRBV10-3
J: TRBJ2-3
size: NA
CDR3: CAISDWGRADTQNF
DNA: TGTGCCATCAGTGACTGGGGGAGAGCAGATACGCAGAATTTT

D: NA
V: TRBV21-1
J: TRBJ2-4
size: NA
CDR3: CASIERGGLGNIQYF
DNA: TGTGCCAGTATAGAGCGGGGGGGCCTCGGAAACATTCAGTACTTC